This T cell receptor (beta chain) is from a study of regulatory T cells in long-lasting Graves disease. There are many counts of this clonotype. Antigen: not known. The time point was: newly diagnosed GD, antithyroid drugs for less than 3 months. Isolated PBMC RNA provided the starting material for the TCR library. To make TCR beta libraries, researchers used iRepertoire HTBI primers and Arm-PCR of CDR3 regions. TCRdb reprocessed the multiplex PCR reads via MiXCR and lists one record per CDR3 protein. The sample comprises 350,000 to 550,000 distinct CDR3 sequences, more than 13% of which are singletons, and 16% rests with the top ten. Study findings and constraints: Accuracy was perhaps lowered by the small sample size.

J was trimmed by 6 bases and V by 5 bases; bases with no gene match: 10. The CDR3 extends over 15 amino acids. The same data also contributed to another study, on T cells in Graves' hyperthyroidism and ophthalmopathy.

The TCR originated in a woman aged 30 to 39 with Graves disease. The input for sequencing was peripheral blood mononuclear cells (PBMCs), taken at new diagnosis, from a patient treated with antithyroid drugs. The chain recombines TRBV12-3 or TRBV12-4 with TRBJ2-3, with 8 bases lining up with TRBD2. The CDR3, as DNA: TGTGCCAGCAGTCATAGCGGGGCCGTGATGGATACGCAGTATTTT. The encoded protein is CASSHSGAVMDTQYF.